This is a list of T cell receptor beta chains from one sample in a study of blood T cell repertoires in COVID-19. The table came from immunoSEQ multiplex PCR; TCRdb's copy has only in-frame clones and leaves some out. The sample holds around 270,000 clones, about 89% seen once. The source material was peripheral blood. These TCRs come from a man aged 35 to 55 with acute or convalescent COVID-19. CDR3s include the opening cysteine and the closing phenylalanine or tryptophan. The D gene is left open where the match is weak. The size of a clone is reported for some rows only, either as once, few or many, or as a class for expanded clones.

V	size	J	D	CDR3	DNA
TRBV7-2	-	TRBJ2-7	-	CASSLWPYEQYF	TGTGCCAGCAGCTTATGGCCCTACGAGCAGTACTTC
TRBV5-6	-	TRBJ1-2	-	CASSGYSTNYGYTF	TGTGCCAGCAGCGGTTACAGCACTAACTATGGCTACACCTTC
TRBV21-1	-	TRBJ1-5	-	CASSKIRRDGQPQHF	TGTGCCAGCAGCAAAATTCGGAGGGACGGTCAGCCCCAGCATTTT
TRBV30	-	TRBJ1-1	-	CAWTREHTEAFF	TGTGCCTGGACTAGAGAACACACTGAAGCTTTCTTT
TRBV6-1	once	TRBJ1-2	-	CASSEGTEPYGYTF	TGTGCCAGCAGTGAAGGCACAGAGCCCTATGGCTACACCTTC
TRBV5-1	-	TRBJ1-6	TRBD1	CASSSQGDEESPLHF	TGCGCCAGCAGTTCTCAGGGGGACGAGGAGTCACCCCTCCACTTT
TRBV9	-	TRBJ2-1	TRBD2	CASSVVLAGYNEQFF	TGTGCCAGCAGCGTAGTGCTAGCGGGGTACAATGAGCAGTTCTTC
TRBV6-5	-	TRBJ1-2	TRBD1	CASILDRANYGYTF	TGTGCCAGCATCCTCGACAGGGCGAACTATGGCTACACCTTC
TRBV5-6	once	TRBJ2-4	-	CASTNYDNIQYF	TGTGCCAGCACAAACTACGACAACATTCAGTACTTC
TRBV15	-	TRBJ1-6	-	CATSRGRASSPLHF	TGTGCCACCAGCAGGGGCAGGGCAAGTTCACCCCTCCACTTT
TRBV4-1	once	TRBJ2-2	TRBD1	CASSLQPGGKNTGELFF	TGCGCCAGCAGCCTCCAGCCAGGGGGTAAAAACACCGGGGAGCTGTTTTTT
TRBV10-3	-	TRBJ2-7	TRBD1	CAISDWDSAYEQYF	TGTGCCATCAGTGATTGGGACAGTGCCTACGAGCAGTACTTC
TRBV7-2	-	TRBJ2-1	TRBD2	CASSLLAGSTYNEQFF	TGTGCCAGCAGCTTGCTAGCGGGTTCGACCTACAATGAGCAGTTCTTC
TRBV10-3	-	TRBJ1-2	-	CAISEVPGLGYGYTF	TGTGCCATCAGTGAGGTTCCAGGGTTGGGCTATGGCTACACCTTC
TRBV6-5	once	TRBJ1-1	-	CASIWSSRSTEAFF	TGTGCCAGCATATGGAGCAGTCGGTCAACTGAAGCTTTCTTT
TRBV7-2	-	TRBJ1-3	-	CASSLGENGNTIYF	TGTGCCAGCAGCTTAGGCGAGAATGGAAACACCATATATTTT
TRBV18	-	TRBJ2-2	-	CASSPQSPTNTGELFF	TGTGCCAGCTCACCGCAGTCCCCCACCAACACCGGGGAGCTGTTTTTT
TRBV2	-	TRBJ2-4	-	CASTRGGENIQYF	TGTGCCAGCACGAGGGGAGGAGAAAACATTCAGTACTTC
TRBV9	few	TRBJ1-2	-	CASSVDPGQGYYTF	TGTGCCAGCAGCGTAGACCCGGGACAAGGATACTACACCTTC
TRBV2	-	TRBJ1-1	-	CASSEREGTDEAFF	TGTGCCAGCAGTGAAAGGGAGGGGACCGATGAAGCTTTCTTT
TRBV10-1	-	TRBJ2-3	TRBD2	CASSSGTSGRTDTQYF	TGCGCCAGCAGCTCCGGGACTAGCGGACGCACAGATACGCAGTATTTT
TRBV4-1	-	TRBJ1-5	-	CASSQDELGTTGQPQHF	TGCGCCAGCAGCCAGGATGAATTAGGGACAACGGGGCAGCCCCAGCATTTT
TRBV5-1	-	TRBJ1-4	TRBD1	CASSGGTAANEKLFF	TGCGCCAGCAGCGGTGGGACAGCCGCTAATGAAAAACTGTTTTTT
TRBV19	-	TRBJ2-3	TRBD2	CASGPGGTDTQYF	TGTGCCAGTGGTCCGGGGGGTACAGATACGCAGTATTTT
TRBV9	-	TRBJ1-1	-	CASSVGRDDTEAFF	TGTGCCAGCAGCGTGGGCAGGGATGACACTGAAGCTTTCTTT
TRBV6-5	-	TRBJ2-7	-	CASTSTHTYEQYF	TGTGCCAGCACCTCAACACATACCTACGAGCAGTACTTC
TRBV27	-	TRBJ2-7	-	CASSLNREGEQYF	TGTGCCAGCAGTTTAAACAGGGAGGGCGAGCAGTACTTC
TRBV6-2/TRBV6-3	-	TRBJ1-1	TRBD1	CASSYTPTGLNTEAFF	TGTGCCAGCAGTTACACCCCGACAGGGCTGAACACTGAAGCTTTCTTT
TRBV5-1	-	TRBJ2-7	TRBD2	CASSPNRGGYFSYEQYF	TGCGCCAGCAGCCCTAACCGGGGGGGGTACTTCTCCTACGAGCAGTACTTC